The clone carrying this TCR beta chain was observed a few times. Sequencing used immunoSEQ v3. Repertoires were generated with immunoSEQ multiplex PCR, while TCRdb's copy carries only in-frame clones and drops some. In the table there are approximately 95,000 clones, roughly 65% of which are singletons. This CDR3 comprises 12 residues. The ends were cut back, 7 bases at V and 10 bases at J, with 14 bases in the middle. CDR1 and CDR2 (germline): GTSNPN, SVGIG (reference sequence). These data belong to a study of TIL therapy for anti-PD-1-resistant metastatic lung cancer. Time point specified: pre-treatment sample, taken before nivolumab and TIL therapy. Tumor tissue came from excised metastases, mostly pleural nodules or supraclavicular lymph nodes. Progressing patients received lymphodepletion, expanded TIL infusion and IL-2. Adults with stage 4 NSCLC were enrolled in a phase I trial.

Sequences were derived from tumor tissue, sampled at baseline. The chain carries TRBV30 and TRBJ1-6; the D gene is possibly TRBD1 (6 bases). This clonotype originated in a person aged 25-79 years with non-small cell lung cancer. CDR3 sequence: CASNREESPLHF. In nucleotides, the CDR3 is TGTGCCTCGAACAGGGAAGAGTCACCCCTCCACTTT.